Listed below are T cell receptor beta chains from one sample, sequenced in a study of T cells and copy number aberrations in small-cell lung cancer. Method: immunoSEQ multiplex PCR; TCRdb's copy keeps in-frame clones and lacks some. The sample has some 1,200 clones, about four fifths seen once. Material for sequencing was tumor tissue. These receptors all stem from a woman between 45 and 65 years old with small cell lung cancer. The CDR3 runs from the conserved cysteine through the conserved F or W. Fields, in order: J gene, D gene, clone size, V gene, CDR3 DNA, CDR3 protein. D genes are given only for firm matches. Size tells how often a clone was seen (once, few, many) or the class of an expanded clone, and some rows leave it out.

J gene: TRBJ2-7; D gene: TRBD2; clone size: -; V gene: TRBV25-1; CDR3 DNA: TGTGCCAGCAGTGAGATCGGCGATCCGGGGGGGTCCTACAAGCAGTACTTC; CDR3 protein: CASSEIGDPGGSYKQYF
J gene: TRBJ1-2; D gene: -; clone size: few; V gene: TRBV30; CDR3 DNA: TGTGCCTGGAGTGGTGGAGGGGGACGGTATGGCTACACCTTC; CDR3 protein: CAWSGGGGRYGYTF
J gene: TRBJ2-1; D gene: TRBD2; clone size: -; V gene: TRBV4-1; CDR3 DNA: TGCGCCAGCAGCGATCGGGAGGCTAGCGGGACCGGTAATGAGCAGTTCTTC; CDR3 protein: CASSDREASGTGNEQFF
J gene: TRBJ2-1; D gene: TRBD2; clone size: -; V gene: TRBV7-3; CDR3 DNA: TGTGCCAGCAGCTTAACTGGACTAGCAGTCTTCAATGAGCAGTTCTTC; CDR3 protein: CASSLTGLAVFNEQFF
J gene: TRBJ2-2; D gene: -; clone size: -; V gene: TRBV5-1; CDR3 DNA: TGCGCCAGCAGCTTGGATGGATTTGACACCGGGGAGCTGTTTTTT; CDR3 protein: CASSLDGFDTGELFF
J gene: TRBJ2-3; D gene: TRBD1; clone size: -; V gene: TRBV18; CDR3 DNA: TGTGCCAGCTCACCCACTTCGGGACAGACACAGATAGGTGAAGACACAGATACGCAGTATTTT; CDR3 protein: CASSPTSGQTQIGEDTDTQYF
J gene: TRBJ2-5; D gene: -; clone size: once; V gene: TRBV6-5; CDR3 DNA: TGTGCCAGCAGTTACACTGTACTGGGGGCGGGGACCCAGTACTTC; CDR3 protein: CASSYTVLGAGTQYF
J gene: TRBJ2-1; D gene: -; clone size: few; V gene: TRBV5-1; CDR3 DNA: TGCGCCAGCAGTCCTCCAACAAGCTCCTACAATGAGCAGTTCTTC; CDR3 protein: CASSPPTSSYNEQFF
J gene: TRBJ1-2; D gene: -; clone size: once; V gene: TRBV25-1; CDR3 DNA: TGTGCCAGCAGTGGTGGTGTCGACAGAGGCGGCTACACCTTC; CDR3 protein: CASSGGVDRGGYTF
J gene: TRBJ2-7; D gene: -; clone size: -; V gene: TRBV14; CDR3 DNA: TGTGCCAGCAGCCAAGATATGGCTTCCTACGAGCAGTACTTC; CDR3 protein: CASSQDMASYEQYF
J gene: TRBJ1-4; D gene: -; clone size: -; V gene: TRBV7-6; CDR3 DNA: TGTGCCAGCAGCCCGGCCCCCGGGGAAAAACTGTTTTTT; CDR3 protein: CASSPAPGEKLFF
J gene: TRBJ2-3; D gene: TRBD2; clone size: -; V gene: TRBV10-3; CDR3 DNA: TGTGCCATCAGTGATACTAGCGGGAGGGGCACAGATACGCAGTATTTT; CDR3 protein: CAISDTSGRGTDTQYF
J gene: TRBJ2-7; D gene: TRBD1; clone size: -; V gene: TRBV29-1; CDR3 DNA: TGCAGCGTTGTGAGGGACAGGGGGTACGAGCAGTACTTC; CDR3 protein: CSVVRDRGYEQYF
J gene: TRBJ2-3; D gene: TRBD2; clone size: -; V gene: TRBV5-1; CDR3 DNA: TGCGCCAGCAGCTCATTAGCGGGAGGACGGGGGGCAGATACGCAGTATTTT; CDR3 protein: CASSSLAGGRGADTQYF
J gene: TRBJ2-3; D gene: -; clone size: -; V gene: TRBV27; CDR3 DNA: TGTGCCAGCAGTTCCCGACCGCCCTATAGCGCAGATACGCAGTATTTT; CDR3 protein: CASSSRPPYSADTQYF
J gene: TRBJ1-5; D gene: -; clone size: -; V gene: TRBV30; CDR3 DNA: TGTGCCTGGACCGAAGCGGGCAGTCTGGGCCATCAGCCCCAGCATTTT; CDR3 protein: CAWTEAGSLGHQPQHF
J gene: TRBJ1-1; D gene: -; clone size: -; V gene: TRBV5-6; CDR3 DNA: TGTGCCAGCAGCTTTATTGCGGGGGATGGCACTGAAGCTTTCTTT; CDR3 protein: CASSFIAGDGTEAFF
J gene: TRBJ2-7; D gene: TRBD2; clone size: -; V gene: TRBV7-6; CDR3 DNA: TGTGCCAGCAGCTCTAGCGGGGACCAGGGCTCCTACGAGCAGTACTTC; CDR3 protein: CASSSSGDQGSYEQYF
J gene: TRBJ1-1; D gene: -; clone size: -; V gene: TRBV29-1; CDR3 DNA: TGCAGCGCCAGGGGAATCAACACTGAAGCTTTCTTT; CDR3 protein: CSARGINTEAFF
J gene: TRBJ2-7; D gene: -; clone size: -; V gene: TRBV11-2; CDR3 DNA: TGTGCCAGCAGCGAGTGGGACATTTTCTCTCCCGACGAGCAGTACTTC; CDR3 protein: CASSEWDIFSPDEQYF
J gene: TRBJ2-3; D gene: -; clone size: -; V gene: TRBV14; CDR3 DNA: TGTGCCAGCAGCCAGATCGGACAGACCACAGATACGCAGTATTTT; CDR3 protein: CASSQIGQTTDTQYF
J gene: TRBJ2-3; D gene: TRBD2; clone size: once; V gene: TRBV19; CDR3 DNA: TGTGCCAGTAGTATAGTGGGTAGCGGGTGGACGAGTACGCAGTATTTT; CDR3 protein: CASSIVGSGWTSTQYF
J gene: TRBJ1-3; D gene: -; clone size: -; V gene: TRBV7-2; CDR3 DNA: TGTGCCAGCAGCTTTCCCGGAAACACCATATATTTT; CDR3 protein: CASSFPGNTIYF
J gene: TRBJ2-3; D gene: -; clone size: -; V gene: TRBV6-4; CDR3 DNA: TGTGCCAGCAGTGACGGGACTACAGATACGCAGTATTTT; CDR3 protein: CASSDGTTDTQYF
J gene: TRBJ2-3; D gene: TRBD2; clone size: -; V gene: TRBV6-5; CDR3 DNA: TGTGCCGTCAGCGGGAGTACAGATACGCAGTATTTT; CDR3 protein: CAVSGSTDTQYF
J gene: TRBJ2-7; D gene: -; clone size: -; V gene: TRBV7-9; CDR3 DNA: TGTGCCAGCAGCTTAGTGGACTCCCCCTACGAGCAGTACTTC; CDR3 protein: CASSLVDSPYEQYF
J gene: TRBJ2-1; D gene: -; clone size: few; V gene: TRBV2; CDR3 DNA: TGTGCCAGCAGTGACGTTGCGGTGGGGCAGTTCTTC; CDR3 protein: CASSDVAVGQFF
J gene: TRBJ2-1; D gene: -; clone size: -; V gene: TRBV7-8; CDR3 DNA: TGTGCCAGCAGCTTAGGGGGGGGCTCGGATGAGCAGTTCTTC; CDR3 protein: CASSLGGGSDEQFF
J gene: TRBJ1-5; D gene: -; clone size: -; V gene: TRBV5-8; CDR3 DNA: TGTGCCAGCAGCTTGGACCTGGGGCAGCCCCAGCATTTT; CDR3 protein: CASSLDLGQPQHF
J gene: TRBJ1-1; D gene: -; clone size: -; V gene: TRBV5-6; CDR3 DNA: TGTGCCAGCAGCCAATGGGGGGGTCTAGGGGAAGCTTTCTTT; CDR3 protein: CASSQWGGLGEAFF
J gene: TRBJ1-1; D gene: -; clone size: -; V gene: TRBV7-3; CDR3 DNA: TGTGCCAGCAGCTTAACCCGACAGGAGCCAGAAGCTTTCTTT; CDR3 protein: CASSLTRQEPEAFF